This section outlines one TCR beta chain sequence together with its context. Its specificity is unknown. This CDR3 spans 18 amino acids. In germline, CDR1 is MNHNS, CDR2 SASEGT. Trimming took 2 bases from V and 3 from J; bases not matched to a gene: 13. The data stem from a study of STAT3 mutations in large granular lymphocyte leukemia. Whole-study findings and limits: Treatment regimens differed across patients between samplings. Every T-LGLL patient had at least one immunodominant TCRbeta clonotype. In several patients, dominant TCR clone burden exceeded STAT3 mutant burden, suggesting STAT3 mutation arose secondarily. TCR clonotype switching after therapy occurred in about 30% of the 18 patients.

About 40,000 productive templates were obtained per sample on average. Sequenced by immunoSEQ multiplex PCR; TCRdb stores in-frame clones only, minus some. The table shows under 35,000 clones, with about three quarters occurring only once. The chain combines TRBV6-1 with TRBJ2-7; 10 positions match TRBD2. Input material: peripheral blood mononuclear cells. This TCR was sampled from a woman aged 50 to 65 with T-cell large granular lymphocyte leukemia. Some clones in this sample may be carry-over from other donors' samples. The CDR3 reads CASSERSGRASFYYEQYF. The CDR3 nucleotides are TGTGCCAGCAGTGAACGAAGCGGGAGGGCCTCTTTCTACTACGAGCAGTACTTC.